These 23 T cell receptor beta chains were all obtained from the same sample, sequenced in a study of CD8+ T cells in alopecia areata. Sequencing relied on a cDNA template that was reverse transcribed from extracted RNA. Some clones are missing from TCRdb's copy, which holds only in-frame ones; the method was immunoSEQ multiplex PCR. The repertoire includes more than 95,000 clones, around 38% of them detected once, and about 1.5% sits in the top ten. Sequenced material: CD4+ T cells sorted from blood. The origin of the receptors is a human donor with alopecia areata.

To note about this clone: Within the sample, other DNA sequences also encode this same CDR3. This chain joins TRBV30 and TRBJ2-3; weak D call: TRBD1 (6 bases). With 3 bases removed from V and 3 bases from J, the gap between germline ends came to 10 bases. The germline gives CDR1 GTSNPN, CDR2 SVGIG (reference sequence). The CDR3 spans 13 residues. The CDR3 sequence is CAWRDSGTDTQYF. For the CDR3, the DNA is TGTGCCTGGAGGGACAGTGGGACAGATACGCAGTATTTT.

V gene TRBV7-3 combines with J gene TRBJ2-3; D possibly corresponds to TRBD1 (6 bases). This CDR3 is 15 amino acids long. The V gene lost 4 bases and the J gene lost 3 bases, with 14 bases spanning the gap. Germline CDR1 SGHTA, CDR2 FQGTGA. CDR3 nucleotides: TGTGCCAGCAGCTCCGACAGGCTAGGGACAGATACGCAGTATTTT. This translates into CASSSDRLGTDTQYF.

The genes are TRBV5-1 and TRBJ2-1; a possible D gene is TRBD2 (6 bases). The CDR3 contains 16 residues. Trimming shortened V by 0 bases and J by 3 bases, and 13 bases separated the two germline ends. Germline lookup yields CDR1 SGHRS and CDR2 YFSETQ. Written as DNA, the CDR3 is TGCGCCAGCAGCTTGGCTTCCCCGACTAGCTACAATGAGCAGTTCTTC. This translates into CASSLASPTSYNEQFF.

This clone was observed a single time. This chain connects TRBV5-1 to TRBJ1-4, with D tentatively TRBD1 (6 bases). Between the trimmed V and J ends, which lost 4 bases and 1 base, there was a span of 14 bases. Germline CDR1 is SGHRS and CDR2 is YFSETQ. The CDR3 has 16 residues. For the CDR3, the DNA is TGCGCCAGCAGCAGAACAGGGAGGAGAACTAATGAAAAACTGTTTTTT. Translating it yields CASSRTGRRTNEKLFF.

This clone was seen only a few times. The chain carries TRBV7-2 and TRBJ2-1, with 10 bases that match TRBD1. CDR1 is SGHTA, CDR2 FQGNSA, per germline. The trim removed 4 bases at V and 7 bases at J, leaving 4 bases unmatched. This CDR3 region has 14 residues. CDR3 coding DNA: TGTGCCAGCAGCTCGTGGACAGGGGGGAATGAGCAGTTCTTC. This encodes CASSSWTGGNEQFF. The complete variable domain, with remaining parts taken from reference TRBV7-2 and TRBJ2-1, reads GAGVSQSPSNKVTEKGKDVELRCDPISGHTALYWYRQSLGQGLEFLIYFQGNSAPDKSGLPSDRFSAERTGGSVSTLTIQRTQQEDSAVYLCASSSWTGGNEQFFGPGTRLTVL.

The gene calls are TRBV7-2 and TRBJ2-7; 9 bases match TRBD2. CDR1 is SGHTA and CDR2 is FQGNSA in the germline V gene. V was pared by 6 bases and J by 4 bases, with 7 bases of the junction left unmatched. The length of the CDR3 is 14 residues. Here the CDR3 reads CASSFRAGGYEQYF. The CDR3 DNA reads TGTGCCAGCAGTTTTAGAGCGGGGGGATACGAGCAGTACTTC. Variable domain in full (rest from reference TRBV7-2 and TRBJ2-7): GAGVSQSPSNKVTEKGKDVELRCDPISGHTALYWYRQSLGQGLEFLIYFQGNSAPDKSGLPSDRFSAERTGGSVSTLTIQRTQQEDSAVYLCASSFRAGGYEQYFGPGTRLTVT.

This clone showed up just a few times. The V gene is TRBV19, the J gene TRBJ2-1; possible D gene TRBD2, 6 bases. This CDR3 comprises 13 residues. Germline loops: CDR1 LNHDA, CDR2 SQIVND (reference sequence). V was cut by 1 base and J by 9 bases, with 10 bases left in between. CDR3 region: CASSIVEGSEQFF. Here the CDR3 DNA reads TGTGCCAGTAGTATAGTGGAGGGCAGTGAGCAGTTCTTC. Variable domain in full (rest from reference TRBV19 and TRBJ2-1): DGGITQSPKYLFRKEGQNVTLSCEQNLNHDAMYWYRQDPGQGLRLIYYSQIVNDFQKGDIAEGYSVSREKKESFPLTVTSAQKNPTAFYLCASSIVEGSEQFFGPGTRLTVL.

The chain recombines TRBV29-1 with TRBJ2-5; TRBD2 matches at 9 bases. V was clipped by 4 bases and J by 1 base; unmatched bases: 1. This CDR3 region has 13 residues. The germline V gene encodes CDR1 SQVTM and CDR2 ANQGSEA. The CDR3 sequence is CSVGTSVQETQYF. The CDR3 DNA reads as TGCAGCGTTGGGACTAGCGTCCAAGAGACCCAGTACTTC.

This clone was observed a few times. The chain recombines TRBV5-1 with TRBJ1-4; possibly TRBD1 for D (5 bases). V shed 4 bases and J shed 7 bases, with 17 bases lying between them. The CDR3 contains 15 residues. Germline values: CDR1 SGHRS, CDR2 YFSETQ. Here the CDR3 reads CASSRIGGNTEKLFF. The CDR3 bases are TGCGCCAGCAGCCGTATCGGGGGGAACACTGAAAAACTGTTTTTT. The full variable domain, completed using reference TRBV5-1 and TRBJ1-4, is KAGVTQTPRYLIKTRGQQVTLSCSPISGHRSVSWYQQTPGQGLQFLFEYFSETQRNKGNFPGRFSGRQFSNSRSEMNVSTLELGDSALYLCASSRIGGNTEKLFFGSGTQLSVL.

V usage is TRBV30 and J usage is TRBJ1-1; D gene ambiguous. The V and J ends lost 4 bases and 1 base respectively, with 4 bases between them. This CDR3 contains 11 residues. The germline CDR1 and CDR2 sequences are GTSNPN and SVGIG (reference sequence). CDR3 sequence (DNA): TGTGCCTGGACGACGAACACTGAAGCTTTCTTT. As protein: CAWTTNTEAFF.

This chain connects TRBV4-1 to TRBJ2-1; 10 nucleotides align to TRBD1. Germline values: CDR1 MGHRA, CDR2 YSYEKL. CDR3 length: 15 residues. V was clipped by 3 bases and J by 9 bases; unmatched bases: 8. CDR3 sequence reads: CASSHRDRGGGEQFF. CDR3 in DNA: TGCGCCAGCAGCCACCGGGACAGGGGCGGCGGTGAGCAGTTCTTC.

The chain couples TRBV6-5 to TRBJ1-4, with 9 bases that match TRBD1. With V trimmed by 2 bases and J by 4 bases, 5 bases remained unmatched. This CDR3 is 16 amino acids long. Germline V gene lookup returns CDR1 MNHEY and CDR2 SVGAGI. The CDR3 DNA follows: TGTGCCAGCAGTTACCTGACGACAGGGGGTAATGAAAAACTGTTTTTT. Protein product: CASSYLTTGGNEKLFF.

The chain has TRBV6-1 and TRBJ2-5; 11 nucleotides match TRBD1. CDR1 is MNHNS, CDR2 SASEGT, per germline. The CDR3 loop spans 15 amino acids. Germline trimming cut 6 bases from V and 4 bases from J; bases unmatched to any gene: 7. The CDR3 here is CASRPGQGARETQYF. For the CDR3, the DNA is TGTGCCAGCAGACCCGGACAGGGGGCGAGAGAGACCCAGTACTTC.

V is TRBV7-2 and J is TRBJ1-2, with 8 bases fitting TRBD1. Germline-derived CDR1 and CDR2 are SGHTA and FQGNSA. This CDR3 region has 13 residues. With 8 bases clipped from V and 4 bases from J, the junction kept 6 bases outside the gene matches. The CDR3 bases are TGTGCCAGCGCTGGACAGGGTCGCTATGGCTACACCTTC. As protein: CASAGQGRYGYTF. Full variable domain (outside the CDR3, taken from reference TRBV7-2 and TRBJ1-2): GAGVSQSPSNKVTEKGKDVELRCDPISGHTALYWYRQSLGQGLEFLIYFQGNSAPDKSGLPSDRFSAERTGGSVSTLTIQRTQQEDSAVYLCASAGQGRYGYTFGSGTRLTVV.

This chain joins TRBV30 and TRBJ2-7; perhaps TRBD1 as D (6 bases). The V gene lost 0 bases and the J gene lost 2 bases, with 14 bases spanning the gap. Germline CDR1 and CDR2: GTSNPN and SVGIG (reference sequence). The length of the CDR3 is 15 residues. The CDR3 loop is CAWSVQGVPTYEQYF. CDR3 bases: TGTGCCTGGAGTGTACAGGGCGTCCCTACCTACGAGCAGTACTTC.

This sequence joins TRBV29-1 and TRBJ2-5, with 9 positions matching TRBD1. CDR3 size: 13 residues. Germline CDR1 SQVTM, CDR2 ANQGSEA. The V and J ends lost 5 bases and 5 bases, in that order; junction bases with no gene match: 6. The CDR3: CSVKQGAWETQYF. The CDR3, as DNA: TGCAGCGTTAAACAGGGGGCGTGGGAGACCCAGTACTTC. Full variable domain (remainder filled in from reference TRBV29-1 and TRBJ2-5): SAVISQKPSRDICQRGTSLTIQCQVDSQVTMMFWYRQQPGQSLTLIATANQGSEATYESGFVIDKFPISRPNLTFSTLTVSNMSPEDSSIYLCSVKQGAWETQYFGPGTRLLVL.

The chain is built from TRBV2 and TRBJ2-3; D not resolved. CDR3 size: 15 residues. Trimming shortened V by 4 bases and J by 3 bases, and 14 bases separated the two germline ends. Germline-derived CDR1 and CDR2 are SNHLY and FYNNEI. The CDR3 nucleotides read TGTGCCAGCAGTGGATACAGACTCCCTACAGATACGCAGTATTTT. Protein product: CASSGYRLPTDTQYF.

The rearrangement uses TRBV7-9 and TRBJ2-7; maybe TRBD1 (6 bases). Trimming pared 2 bases from V and 6 bases from J, leaving 11 bases between. This CDR3 spans 13 amino acids. Germline CDR1 SEHNR, CDR2 FQNEAQ (reference sequence). The CDR3 sequence: CASSLNTGTEQYF. For the CDR3, the DNA is TGTGCCAGCAGCTTAAATACAGGGACCGAGCAGTACTTC.

The J gene is TRBJ1-5, the V gene TRBV28; D uncertain. The germline V and J ends were trimmed by 1 base and 0 bases, with 7 bases remaining between them. The germline gives CDR1 MDHEN, CDR2 SYDVKM. This CDR3 has 15 residues. The CDR3 nucleotides read TGTGCCAGCAGTTTATATACGTATAGCAATCAGCCCCAGCATTTT. The encoded protein is CASSLYTYSNQPQHF.

This chain links TRBV18 with TRBJ2-4, with TRBD2 as a possible D gene (5 bases). This CDR3 contains 15 residues. The V end lost 5 bases, the J end lost 7 bases, and 18 bases lay between the germline ends. The germline CDR1 and CDR2 sequences are KGHSH and LQKENI. CDR3 amino acids: CASSIGVAKSNIQYF. CDR3 DNA sequence: TGTGCCAGCTCAATCGGGGTGGCCAAGTCGAACATTCAGTACTTC.

The rearrangement joins TRBV4-2 to TRBJ1-4; D gene ambiguous. Trimming removed 4 bases from V and 3 bases from J, with 0 bases in between. CDR3 length: 11 amino acids. The V gene's germline CDR1 is LGHNA and CDR2 YNFKEQ. The CDR3 sequence is CASSPNEKLFF. CDR3 coding DNA: TGTGCCAGCAGCCCTAATGAAAAACTGTTTTTT.

The chain couples TRBV30 to TRBJ1-6, with D possibly being TRBD1 (6 bases). Per the germline V gene, CDR1 is GTSNPN and CDR2 is SVGIG (reference sequence). This CDR3 is built from 13 residues. The V and J ends lost 5 bases and 4 bases respectively, with 9 bases between them. CDR3 sequence reads: CAWQQGYNSPLHF. For the CDR3, the DNA is TGTGCCTGGCAACAGGGTTATAATTCACCCCTCCACTTT.

By frequency in the sample, this clone is medium-sized. V usage is TRBV4-1 and J usage is TRBJ2-7; the D gene is possibly TRBD2 (6 bases). The germline V gene encodes CDR1 MGHRA and CDR2 YSYEKL. The CDR3 covers 15 residues. V was cut by 4 bases and J by 2 bases, with 15 bases left in between. The CDR3 DNA follows: TGCGCCAGCAGCCCGGGGTTAGGGAGGACCTACGAGCAGTACTTC. As protein: CASSPGLGRTYEQYF.